The 13 T cell receptor beta chains below all came from one sample that was sequenced in a study of T-cell reconstitution after alpha-beta-depleted transplantation in children. Preparation of the TCRbeta library used unique molecular identifiers. In TCRdb, the PCR reads were re-called with MiXCR into one record per CDR3 protein. The sample has approximately 640,000 distinct CDR3 sequences, over 15% seen once. This specimen was PBMCs from the stem cell graft donor, taken from the stem cell graft. All receptors come from a human donor who donated a stem cell graft to a child with acute myeloid leukemia.

The chain has TRBV6-5 and TRBJ1-5, with 8 bases lining up with TRBD1. Looked up from germline, CDR1 is MNHEY and CDR2 is SVGAGI. The CDR3 spans 16 residues. V dropped 3 bases and J dropped 4; count of bases not matched to a gene: 8. This CDR3 is CASSYLDRGENQPQHF. In DNA, the CDR3 is TGTGCCAGCAGTTATCTTGACAGGGGAGAAAATCAGCCCCAGCATTTT.

In its sample, this clonotype was seen many times. The rearrangement uses TRBV29-1 and TRBJ2-1; 8 nucleotides align to TRBD1. Per the germline V gene, CDR1 is SQVTM and CDR2 is ANQGSEA. V lost 4 bases and J lost 3; bases outside the gene matches: 2. CDR3 length: 13 amino acids. CDR3 nucleotide sequence: TGCAGCGTTGGGACAGGGCTCTACAATGAGCAGTTCTTC. The encoded protein is CSVGTGLYNEQFF.

The sample holds many counts of this clonotype. The chain uses TRBV20-1 and TRBJ1-1; D ambiguous. Germline V gene data show CDR1 as DFQATT and CDR2 as SNEGSKA (reference sequence). CDR3 length: 14 residues. The V and J ends lost 6 bases and 0 bases respectively, with 14 bases between them. CDR3 coding DNA: TGCAGTGCCCAAACGGGCTCCCTGAACACTGAAGCTTTCTTT. Translated, it gives CSAQTGSLNTEAFF.

This clonotype was found many times. J is TRBJ1-1 and V is TRBV20-1; TRBD1 is a possible D gene (5 bases). Trimming left V 3 bases short and J 1 base short, with 15 bases between. Germline V CDR1 and CDR2: DFQATT, SNEGSKA (reference sequence). The CDR3 has 15 residues. CDR3 DNA: TGCAGTGCTAGGAAGGGGCTGACCCGGAACACTGAAGCTTTCTTT. It yields the protein CSARKGLTRNTEAFF.

This clonotype showed up many times. The V and J genes are TRBV29-1 and TRBJ2-5, with a weak D call TRBD2 (6 bases). The germline CDR1 and CDR2 sequences are SQVTM and ANQGSEA. The CDR3 loop spans 14 amino acids. Trimming removed 0 bases from V and 5 bases from J, with 13 bases in between. This CDR3 is CSVEDPRDGETQYF. CDR3 DNA sequence: TGCAGCGTTGAAGATCCGCGGGACGGGGAGACCCAGTACTTC.

This CDR3 reads CASSFGIKGYTF. The CDR3 DNA is TGTGCCAGCAGTTTCGGTATAAAGGGCTACACCTTC. The chain combines TRBV7-9 with TRBJ1-2; no definite D call. The CDR3 has 12 amino acids. V lost 6 bases to trimming and J lost 8 bases, with 13 bases between them. Per the germline V gene, CDR1 is SEHNR and CDR2 is FQNEAQ (reference sequence).

The rearrangement joins TRBV7-6 to TRBJ2-7; TRBD1 aligns across 9 bases. The trim removed 1 base at V and 7 bases at J, leaving 5 bases unmatched. The CDR3 totals 14 residues. Germline loops: CDR1 SGHVS, CDR2 FNYEAQ. DNA for the CDR3: TGTGCCAGCAGCTTAGGGACAGGGGCGGGAGAGCAGTACTTC. It is translated as CASSLGTGAGEQYF.

Concerning this clonotype itself: A single base separates this from a much larger clone, so it may be a read error. V and J are TRBV14 and TRBJ2-7; a possible D gene is TRBD1 (6 bases). The CDR3 spans 12 residues. Between the trimmed V and J ends, which lost 4 bases and 6 bases, there was a span of 10 bases. Germline CDR1 reads SGHDN; CDR2 reads FVKESK. In DNA, the CDR3 is TGTGCCAGCAGCCCGGACAGATCCGAGCAGTACTTC. The encoded protein is CASSPDRSEQYF.

This clonotype was seen a few times. CDR3 loop: CASSQVLGGLSPLHF. The CDR3 bases are TGCGCCAGCAGCCAAGTCTTGGGTGGCCTATCACCCCTCCACTTT. This sequence joins TRBV4-1 and TRBJ1-6; D gene uncertain. The V and J ends lost 1 base and 10 bases respectively, with 14 bases between them. Germline CDR1 is MGHRA and CDR2 is YSYEKL. The CDR3 loop spans 15 amino acids.

The genes are TRBV6-2 or TRBV6-3 and TRBJ2-1, with 8 nucleotides matching TRBD1. V dropped 8 bases and J dropped 0; count of bases not matched to a gene: 15. This CDR3 region has 18 residues. Germline V CDR1 and CDR2: MNHEY, SVGEGT. The CDR3 is CASDRGSIFVSSYNEQFF. As DNA, the CDR3 is TGTGCCAGCGACAGGGGCAGTATTTTCGTTAGCTCCTACAATGAGCAGTTCTTC.

This chain uses TRBV10-3 with TRBJ2-3, with D tentatively TRBD2 (7 bases). The length of the CDR3 is 17 residues. Germline CDR1 is ENHRY and CDR2 is SYGVKD. V lost 0 bases to trimming and J lost 6 bases, with 19 bases between them. CDR3 bases: TGTGCCATCAGTGAGTCCGTTCGGGGGGCGGTGACGGATACGCAGTATTTT. It codes for CAISESVRGAVTDTQYF.

CDR3 nucleotides: TGTGCCAGCAGTTCTAACAGGGGGCGATGGTATGGCTACACCTTC. Its translation: CASSSNRGRWYGYTF. The rearrangement uses TRBV12-3 or TRBV12-4 and TRBJ1-2; 9 nucleotides align to TRBD1. V trimming: 4 bases; J trimming: 5 bases; junction bases outside the gene matches: 8. This CDR3 is built from 15 residues.

In this sample, this clonotype turned up many times. V gene TRBV20-1 combines with J gene TRBJ2-3; TRBD1 matches at 11 bases. Germline loops: CDR1 DFQATT, CDR2 SNEGSKA (reference sequence). J lost 6 bases, V lost 7 bases, and 15 bases had no gene match. The CDR3 is 16 amino acids. CDR3 in DNA: TGCAGTGGTAGGACAGGGGGCGCAGGTTCCTCCGATACGCAGTATTTT. Encoded protein: CSGRTGGAGSSDTQYF.